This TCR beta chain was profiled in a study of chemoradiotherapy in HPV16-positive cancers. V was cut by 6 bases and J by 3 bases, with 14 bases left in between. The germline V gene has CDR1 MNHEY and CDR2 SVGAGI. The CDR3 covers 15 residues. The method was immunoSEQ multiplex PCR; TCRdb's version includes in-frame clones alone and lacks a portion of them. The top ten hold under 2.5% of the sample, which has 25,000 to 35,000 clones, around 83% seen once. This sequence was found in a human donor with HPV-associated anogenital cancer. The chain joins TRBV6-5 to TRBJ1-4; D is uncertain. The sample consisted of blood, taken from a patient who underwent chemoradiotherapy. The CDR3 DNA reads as TGTGCCAGCAGCCCACAGAGGGCTGCTAATGAAAAACTGTTTTTT. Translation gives CASSPQRAANEKLFF.